These T cell receptor beta chains were read from a single sample in a study of T cell responses to AZD1222 COVID-19 vaccine. Repertoires were generated with immunoSEQ multiplex PCR, while TCRdb's copy carries only in-frame clones and drops some. The sample holds roughly 100,000 clones, around 86% seen once. The starting material was peripheral blood, obtained on day 0 of AZD1222 vaccination. All receptors come from an adult in good health. Both conserved end residues are part of each CDR3. A D gene is named only where the DNA matches it firmly. Only some rows state a clone size, as once, few, many or a class for expanded clones.

clone_size j_call d_call v_call cdr3_nt cdr3_aa
. TRBJ1-1 . TRBV5-1 TGCGCCAGCAGCGAGTTCCTTATGAACACTGAAGCTTTCTTT CASSEFLMNTEAFF
. TRBJ1-1 TRBD1 TRBV4-3 TGCGCCAGCAGCCTGGAGGACAGGGTGGGCACTGAAGCTTTCTTT CASSLEDRVGTEAFF
once TRBJ2-1 . TRBV29-1 TGCAGCGCGAGGGACGGTCGAGATGAGCAGTTCTTC CSARDGRDEQFF
many TRBJ2-2 . TRBV6-5 TGTGCCAGCACGCCAGAGGGGTGGACCGGGGAGCTGTTTTTT CASTPEGWTGELFF
. TRBJ2-5 TRBD1 TRBV28 TGTGCCAGCAGTTCCCCGACAGGGGGCCTAGAGACCCAGTACTTC CASSSPTGGLETQYF
. TRBJ2-2 TRBD2 TRBV6-5 TGTGCCAGCAGAGTGACTAGCGGCAACACCGGGGAGCTGTTTTTT CASRVTSGNTGELFF
. TRBJ1-6 TRBD1 TRBV5-8 TGTGCCAGCAGCACCGGACAGGTTTATAATTCACCCCTCCACTTT CASSTGQVYNSPLHF
. TRBJ1-5 . TRBV7-2 TGTGCCAGCAGCCCCCAGACAGTTAGCAATCAGCCCCAGCATTTT CASSPQTVSNQPQHF
. TRBJ1-5 . TRBV5-8 TGTGCCAGCAGTTATTTACCGTGGGATTTTGCGCCCCAGCATTTT CASSYLPWDFAPQHF
. TRBJ2-7 TRBD1 TRBV6-5 TGTGCCAGCAGCCGGGGACAGGTCGGGTCCTACGAGCAGTACTTC CASSRGQVGSYEQYF
. TRBJ2-2 TRBD1 TRBV15 TGTGCCACCACCATGGACAGGACTGTCGGGGAGCTGTTTTTT CATTMDRTVGELFF
. TRBJ1-4 . TRBV6-5 TGTGCCAGCAGCCAGGGTCTTAATGAAAAACTGTTTTTT CASSQGLNEKLFF
. TRBJ2-7 TRBD1 TRBV9 TGTGCCAGCAGCGTAGGGCAGGGGGCAAACGAGCAGTACTTC CASSVGQGANEQYF
. TRBJ1-5 . TRBV7-2 TGTGCCAGCAGCTTAGCGCCGAAGAATCAGCCCCAGCATTTT CASSLAPKNQPQHF
. TRBJ2-2 . TRBV9 TGTGCCAGCAGCGTAGTTCTGGGGAACACCGGGGAGCTGTTTTTT CASSVVLGNTGELFF
. TRBJ2-5 . TRBV7-2 TGTGCCAGCAGCTTAGATTCGCGTGGGAGTGAGACCCAGTACTTC CASSLDSRGSETQYF
. TRBJ2-5 . TRBV5-1 TGCGCCAGCAGCTTGGGTTCGGCAGGGCAAGAGACCCAGTACTTC CASSLGSAGQETQYF
. TRBJ1-4 TRBD1 TRBV2 TGTGCCAGCAGTGAGACAGGGACTGAAAAACTGTTTTTT CASSETGTEKLFF
. TRBJ2-5 . TRBV5-4 TGTGCCAGCAGCTTCACTGGGCGGAAGACCCAGTACTTC CASSFTGRKTQYF
. TRBJ2-1 . TRBV7-2 TGTGCCAGCAGTACTGTGACGGGCTACAATGAGCAGTTCTTC CASSTVTGYNEQFF
. TRBJ1-2 TRBD1 TRBV27 TGTGCCAGCAGTCCCAGACAGGGGGCGGATGGCTACACCTTC CASSPRQGADGYTF
. TRBJ2-1 TRBD1 TRBV24-1 TGTGCCACCAGTGATTTGGCAGGGGGCTCCTACAATGAGCAGTTCTTC CATSDLAGGSYNEQFF
. TRBJ1-6 . TRBV3-1/TRBV3-2 TGTGCCAGCAGCCCGTCAGTGGAGTCACCCCTCCACTTT CASSPSVESPLHF
. TRBJ1-5 . TRBV30 TGTGCCTACCGGACCTACCTCAATCAGCCCCAGCATTTT CAYRTYLNQPQHF
. TRBJ2-7 TRBD2 TRBV5-1 TGCGCCAGCAGACCTACTAGCGGGGGGCCCCAGGTTGAGCAGTACTTC CASRPTSGGPQVEQYF
. TRBJ1-1 TRBD1 TRBV5-4 TGTGCCAGCAGCTTGGACAGGGGAGACACTGAAGCTTTCTTT CASSLDRGDTEAFF
. TRBJ1-1 . TRBV5-1 TGCGCCAGCAGCTTGTACGGTTGGGGCCGGAACACTGAAGCTTTCTTT CASSLYGWGRNTEAFF
. TRBJ1-1 . TRBV27 TGTGCCAGGGAACTAAAGGACAGGAACACTGAAGCTTTCTTT CARELKDRNTEAFF
. TRBJ1-3 TRBD1 TRBV4-1 TGCGCCAGCAGCCTGACAGGGACTGGAAACACCATATATTTT CASSLTGTGNTIYF
few TRBJ2-7 . TRBV5-5 TGTGCCAGCAGCTACTCCGGGCCAGCTTACGAGCAGTACTTC CASSYSGPAYEQYF
. TRBJ2-7 . TRBV2 TGTGCCAGCAATAACGCTCTAGGGGAAGAGCAGTACTTC CASNNALGEEQYF
. TRBJ2-1 TRBD2 TRBV7-6 TGTGCCAGCAGCCCAGGACTAGCGGGACCAAATGAGCAGTTCTTC CASSPGLAGPNEQFF
. TRBJ2-3 TRBD2 TRBV18 TGTGCCAGCTCACCAAGGCTAGCGGGGAGCACAGATACGCAGTATTTT CASSPRLAGSTDTQYF
few TRBJ2-5 . TRBV27 TGTGCCACCACCCTGGGAGAGACCCAGTACTTC CATTLGETQYF
. TRBJ1-4 TRBD1 TRBV6-5 TGTGCCAGCAGTTCGACAGGGACTAATGAAAAACTGTTTTTT CASSSTGTNEKLFF
once TRBJ1-2 . TRBV19 TGTGCCAGTAGTATCTGGGGACTTAACTATGGCTACACCTTC CASSIWGLNYGYTF
. TRBJ2-7 TRBD1 TRBV18 TGTGCCAGCTCACCAGCCGGGACAGGGCCCCACGAGCAGTACTTC CASSPAGTGPHEQYF
. TRBJ1-6 . TRBV15 TGTGCCACCAGCAGAGCTAGGGACTTTAATTCACCCCTCCACTTT CATSRARDFNSPLHF
many TRBJ2-5 . TRBV5-1 TGCGCCAGCAGCTTGGGGGCGGGGCGGGGCCTCCAAGAGACCCAGTACTTC CASSLGAGRGLQETQYF
. TRBJ1-2 . TRBV24-1 TGTGCCACCAGTGATTTGGGAGGGAGCTATGGCTACACCTTC CATSDLGGSYGYTF
. TRBJ2-7 . TRBV5-6 TGTGCCAGCAGCTTGGAGGGGGTCCACGAGCAGTACTTC CASSLEGVHEQYF
. TRBJ2-1 TRBD2 TRBV11-3 TGTGCCAGCAGCTTAGAGGGCCCGGGACTAGCGGGGTCGTGGGCCTACAATGAGCAGTTCTTC CASSLEGPGLAGSWAYNEQFF
. TRBJ1-2 . TRBV7-2 TGTGCCAGCACAGAGGGGGGAGCCAACTATGGCTACACCTTC CASTEGGANYGYTF
. TRBJ1-3 TRBD1 TRBV11-2 TGTGCCAGCAGCTTAAGATTCCAGGGGGCTAGTCCTGGAAACACCATATATTTT CASSLRFQGASPGNTIYF
. TRBJ2-7 TRBD2 TRBV2 TGTGCCAGCAGCCCGGGACTAGCGGGTTTCTACGAGCAGTACTTC CASSPGLAGFYEQYF
once TRBJ1-1 . TRBV19 TGTGCCAGTACAAGGACGGCCCATATGAACACTGAAGCTTTCTTT CASTRTAHMNTEAFF
. TRBJ2-7 . TRBV11-1 TGTGCCAGCAGCTCAACACCAGGGTACGAGCAGTACTTC CASSSTPGYEQYF
. TRBJ2-7 . TRBV6-2/TRBV6-3 TGTGCCAGCAGTTACCCAGGGAGCCGGGGGGAGCAGTACTTC CASSYPGSRGEQYF
. TRBJ1-4 . TRBV5-6 TGTGCCAGCAGCCAGGTTGCAACTAATGAAAAACTGTTTTTT CASSQVATNEKLFF
. TRBJ2-1 TRBD2 TRBV7-2 TGTGCCAGCAGCTTAGCTGGGCTAGCGGGAGTGGGTTCCTACAATGAGCAGTTCTTC CASSLAGLAGVGSYNEQFF
few TRBJ2-7 . TRBV5-8 TGTGCCAGCAGCCAATGGGACGTTAATTTC CASSQWDVNF
. TRBJ2-7 . TRBV5-4 TGTGCCAGCAGCTCAGGCCGTCCGGGTGAGCAGTACTTC CASSSGRPGEQYF
. TRBJ2-3 TRBD1 TRBV11-2 TGTGCCAGCAGCTTAGGACAGGGAACAGATACGCAGTATTTT CASSLGQGTDTQYF
. TRBJ2-7 . TRBV27 TGTGCCAGCAGCCAGACAGCGATCATTCTCTACGAGCAGTACTTC CASSQTAIILYEQYF